The source of this TCR beta chain is a study of T cells in Graves' hyperthyroidism and ophthalmopathy (dated by TCRdb to between 2018 and 2021). Describing the broader study: Peripheral blood samples were taken at initial diagnosis, before any treatment was given. Following sampling, methimazole starting at 30 mg daily was given to hyperthyroidism patients, and high-dose intravenous methylprednisolone was given to ophthalmopathy patients. To identify TCR V-J signatures that set the groups apart, the researchers used a discovery cohort of 100 patients, made up of roughly 45 with Graves' ophthalmopathy and 55 to 65 with stable Graves' hyperthyroidism. Prospective prediction of ophthalmopathy was tested in an independent validation cohort of approximately 19 hyperthyroidism patients and 15 to 17 patients who later progressed to ophthalmopathy. Thyroid tissue and blood T-cell repertoires from roughly 6 Graves' hyperthyroidism patients were also compared in the study. According to the paper, TCR Vbeta CDR3 sequencing was carried out on 135 peripheral blood samples, which came from about 45 ophthalmopathy, around 74 hyperthyroidism and approximately 17 progressor patients. The 100 discovery patients were divided at random into training and test sets in a 7:3 ratio.

The CDR3, from cysteine to phenylalanine, totals 15 residues. Only CDR3 DNA remains: 45 bases, in frame from the first base. For CDR1 and CDR2, the germline V gene (reference sequence) lists DFQATT and SNEGSKA. V loses 3 bases, J loses 0 bases, and the germline ends lie 15 bases apart. This clonotype was observed many times. It lacks a known antigen. Per-base qualities were not stored, and no clone one base away is much larger. Points the paper makes about the study in general: During validation, the model predicted progression to ophthalmopathy a median of roughly six months ahead of onset, with around 70% sensitivity and 72% to 80% specificity. Most expanded thyroid clonotypes (frequency above 0.001) were also detected in blood, suggesting blood repertoires may reflect thyroid immune responses. A model built on a 13 V-J signature distinguished ophthalmopathy from stable hyperthyroidism, reaching around 90% sensitivity and under 84% specificity in cross-validation and 80%/75% in testing. Sample size was not statistically predetermined, and investigators were not blinded to group allocation.

Ophthalmopathy patients had moderately to severely active disease, with a Clinical Activity Score of 3 or more, a NOSPECS grade of 4 or more, and a disease duration of less than 3 months. Any patient with an uncontrolled infection, another autoimmune disease, pregnancy or lactation was excluded. Diagnoses relied on clinical symptoms, serum thyroxine and TRAb, thyroid ultrasound and orbital computed tomography. Ficoll-Paque density gradient centrifugation was used to isolate PBMCs from around 9.1 ml of fresh peripheral blood. Trizol reagent was used to extract total RNA, and RNA quality was then checked on an Agilent 2100 Bioanalyzer. The TCR beta CDR3 regions were amplified from the RNA transcripts. The first round of RT-PCR for the TCR CDR3 was performed with the HTBI primer set and the Qiagen OneStep RT-PCR kit. A second multiplex PCR round built the libraries, followed by size selection and purification. Libraries were sequenced paired-end with 100 bp reads on an Illumina HiSeq2000. On the study's bioinformatics: SOAPnuke was used to process the raw data, removing reads that contained adapters or uncalled bases, had a mean Phred below 15, or lacked an exact match to the constant primer or identifier. COPE v1.2.5 was used to merge high-quality paired reads, and clonotypes were defined as unique nucleotide sequences. MiTCR v1.1 was used to align the clonotypes against IMGT TRBV, TRBD and TRBJ reference segments. The analysis was restricted to V-J combinations with a frequency above 0.0001, which together covered about 99% of the repertoires. A TCS score was defined as the ratio of F50 (clonal expansion) to E x V (chaos), with BLOSUM62-based TCRdist applied between CDR3 peptides within each V-J. Welch's t-statistics and random forest reduced roughly 500 V-J features to under 15, which were used in a naive Bayes classifier (R e1071). The raw public data were reprocessed by TCRdb itself: fastp quality trimming at Q25, MiXCR clonotype calling, in-frame beta chains only. When rows share a CDR3 protein, they turn into one entry using the most common DNA and genes. None of the V and J calls come from the authors' own analysis; TCRdb made them. Counted in this sample were hundreds of thousands of distinct CDR3 sequences; over 12% of them appeared once. The top ten clonotypes cover 25% to 30% of the sample.

The rearranged segments are TRBV20-1 and TRBJ2-7; the D region possibly corresponds to TRBD2 (6 bases align). Sequenced sample: blood. This clonotype was sampled from a man aged 45-65 years with Graves' ophthalmopathy. The DNA sequence reads TGCAGTGCTAGTTCCCTAGCGCAAAGCTCCTACGAGCAGTACTTC. Its amino acids are CSASSLAQSSYEQYF.